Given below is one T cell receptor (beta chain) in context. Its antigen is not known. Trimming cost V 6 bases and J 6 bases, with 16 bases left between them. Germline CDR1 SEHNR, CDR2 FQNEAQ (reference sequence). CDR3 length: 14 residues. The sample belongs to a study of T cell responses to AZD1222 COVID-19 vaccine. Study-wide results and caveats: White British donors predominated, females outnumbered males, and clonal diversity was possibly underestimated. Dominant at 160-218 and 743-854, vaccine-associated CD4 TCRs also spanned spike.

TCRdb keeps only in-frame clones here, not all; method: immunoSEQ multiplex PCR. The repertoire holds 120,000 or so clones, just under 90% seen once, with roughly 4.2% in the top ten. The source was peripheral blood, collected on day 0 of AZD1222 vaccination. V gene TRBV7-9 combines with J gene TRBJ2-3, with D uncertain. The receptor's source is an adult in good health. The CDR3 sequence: CASRSVWAQDTQYF. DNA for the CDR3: TGTGCCAGCAGGAGTGTTTGGGCGCAGGATACGCAGTATTTT.